A selection of T cell receptor beta chains follows, all from one sample in a study of shared clonotypes between healthy human individuals. Libraries were prepared by immunoSEQ multiplex PCR; TCRdb keeps only in-frame clonotypes and omits some of them. The sample yields around 600,000 clones, 85% to 95% seen once. Sequencing was done on a sample of naive CD8+ T cells sorted from blood. Receptors originate from a woman in her 30s in good health. Each CDR3 is given with its conserved first and last residue. The D gene is left open where the match is weak. Some rows have no size entry. The others give once, few or many, or a class for an expanded clone.

v_gene: TRBV28; abundance: NA; j_gene: TRBJ1-4; d_gene: TRBD1; CDR3aa: CASTSTGSEKLFF; CDR3nt: TGTGCCAGCACCTCGACAGGGTCTGAAAAACTGTTTTTT
v_gene: TRBV4-2; abundance: NA; j_gene: TRBJ2-1; d_gene: TRBD1; CDR3aa: CASSQAGTGNNEQFF; CDR3nt: TGTGCCAGCAGCCAGGCCGGGACAGGGAACAATGAGCAGTTCTTC
v_gene: TRBV10-3; abundance: NA; j_gene: TRBJ2-3; d_gene: TRBD1; CDR3aa: CAIGTGVRTDTQYF; CDR3nt: TGTGCCATCGGGACAGGGGTCCGGACAGATACGCAGTATTTT
v_gene: TRBV4-1; abundance: NA; j_gene: TRBJ2-3; d_gene: NA; CDR3aa: CASSQAGSTRDTQYF; CDR3nt: TGCGCCAGCAGCCAAGCGGGATCCACGAGGGATACGCAGTATTTT
v_gene: TRBV30; abundance: NA; j_gene: TRBJ2-3; d_gene: TRBD2; CDR3aa: CAWSSGLAGDTQYF; CDR3nt: TGTGCCTGGAGTTCCGGACTAGCGGGAGATACGCAGTATTTT
v_gene: TRBV6-8; abundance: NA; j_gene: TRBJ2-7; d_gene: TRBD2; CDR3aa: CASRPTSGRDGEQYF; CDR3nt: TGTGCCAGCAGACCGACTAGCGGGAGGGACGGCGAGCAGTACTTC
v_gene: TRBV15; abundance: NA; j_gene: TRBJ1-2; d_gene: NA; CDR3aa: CATSRGQTLDGYTF; CDR3nt: TGTGCCACCAGCAGAGGTCAGACCCTCGATGGCTACACCTTC
v_gene: TRBV29-1; abundance: NA; j_gene: TRBJ2-3; d_gene: NA; CDR3aa: CSVLDRMGRDTQYF; CDR3nt: TGCAGCGTCTTAGACAGGATGGGTCGAGATACGCAGTATTTT
v_gene: TRBV6-1; abundance: NA; j_gene: TRBJ1-5; d_gene: TRBD1; CDR3aa: CAIRDSAYSNQPQHF; CDR3nt: TGTGCCATCCGGGACAGCGCATATAGCAATCAGCCCCAGCATTTT
v_gene: TRBV27; abundance: once; j_gene: TRBJ2-7; d_gene: TRBD2; CDR3aa: CASSFGLAGGYEQYF; CDR3nt: TGTGCCAGCAGTTTCGGACTAGCGGGAGGCTACGAGCAGTACTTC
v_gene: TRBV7-9; abundance: NA; j_gene: TRBJ2-2; d_gene: NA; CDR3aa: CASSLGLAEYTGELFF; CDR3nt: TGTGCCAGCAGCTTAGGTTTAGCGGAGTACACCGGGGAGCTGTTTTTT
v_gene: TRBV7-9; abundance: NA; j_gene: TRBJ1-1; d_gene: NA; CDR3aa: CASLEGPGASTEAFF; CDR3nt: TGTGCCAGCTTAGAGGGGCCGGGGGCGAGCACTGAAGCTTTCTTT
v_gene: TRBV29-1; abundance: NA; j_gene: TRBJ2-7; d_gene: NA; CDR3aa: CSVEVVGISSYEQYF; CDR3nt: TGCAGCGTTGAAGTTGTGGGGATAAGCTCCTACGAGCAGTACTTC
v_gene: TRBV7-6; abundance: NA; j_gene: TRBJ1-3; d_gene: NA; CDR3aa: CASSLSLLSGNTIYF; CDR3nt: TGTGCCAGCAGCCTTTCCCTACTCTCTGGAAACACCATATATTTT
v_gene: TRBV4-1; abundance: NA; j_gene: TRBJ2-3; d_gene: TRBD1; CDR3aa: CASSLRDRAYTDTQYF; CDR3nt: TGCGCCAGCAGCCTACGGGACAGGGCGTACACAGATACGCAGTATTTT
v_gene: TRBV19; abundance: NA; j_gene: TRBJ2-7; d_gene: TRBD2; CDR3aa: CASSPRVAGGKWSIYEQYF; CDR3nt: TGTGCCAGTAGTCCCCGGGTAGCGGGAGGGAAATGGTCCATCTACGAGCAGTACTTC
v_gene: TRBV13; abundance: NA; j_gene: TRBJ2-7; d_gene: NA; CDR3aa: CASSFFAEYDEQYF; CDR3nt: TGTGCCAGCAGCTTCTTTGCTGAGTACGACGAGCAGTACTTC
v_gene: TRBV5-6; abundance: NA; j_gene: TRBJ2-7; d_gene: NA; CDR3aa: CASSFGASYEQYF; CDR3nt: TGTGCCAGCAGCTTCGGGGCTTCCTACGAGCAGTACTTC
v_gene: TRBV11-1; abundance: NA; j_gene: TRBJ1-5; d_gene: NA; CDR3aa: CASSQSGDQPQHF; CDR3nt: TGTGCCAGCAGCCAATCAGGGGATCAGCCCCAGCATTTT
v_gene: TRBV2; abundance: NA; j_gene: TRBJ1-5; d_gene: NA; CDR3aa: CASSEDSSNQPQHF; CDR3nt: TGTGCCAGCAGTGAGGACAGCAGCAATCAGCCCCAGCATTTT
v_gene: TRBV19; abundance: NA; j_gene: TRBJ2-7; d_gene: NA; CDR3aa: CASSIDASVRSYEQYF; CDR3nt: TGTGCCAGTAGTATAGATGCATCGGTAAGATCCTACGAGCAGTACTTC
v_gene: TRBV4-2; abundance: NA; j_gene: TRBJ2-7; d_gene: NA; CDR3aa: CASKLQISSYEQYF; CDR3nt: TGTGCCAGCAAGCTACAGATTAGCTCCTACGAGCAGTACTTC
v_gene: TRBV11-2; abundance: NA; j_gene: TRBJ2-3; d_gene: NA; CDR3aa: CASSLTGKADTQYF; CDR3nt: TGTGCCAGCAGCCTCACAGGGAAGGCAGATACGCAGTATTTT
v_gene: TRBV28; abundance: NA; j_gene: TRBJ2-7; d_gene: TRBD2; CDR3aa: CASSHPLRLAGVEQYF; CDR3nt: TGTGCCAGCAGCCATCCCCTCCGACTAGCGGGAGTCGAGCAGTACTTC